Each of the 5 T cell receptor beta chains below was sequenced from the same sample in a study of blood T cell repertoires in COVID-19. TCRdb's copy holds only in-frame clones and misses some; the assay was immunoSEQ multiplex PCR. The sample includes tens of thousands of clones, approximately 80% seen only once; the top ten take about 8.9%. Sequencing was performed on peripheral blood. These receptors originate from a human donor in a cohort sampled during active COVID-19.

The chain links TRBV28 to TRBJ2-7; D remains unclear. This CDR3 is built from 13 residues. Germline CDR1 is MDHEN and CDR2 is SYDVKM. V was clipped by 2 bases and J by 2 bases, with 7 bases between them. The CDR3 loop is CASSLGLAYEQYF. CDR3 coding DNA: TGTGCCAGCAGTTTAGGCCTAGCCTACGAGCAGTACTTC. The full variable domain, with the rest looked up from reference TRBV28 and TRBJ2-7, is DVKVTQSSRYLVKRTGEKVFLECVQDMDHENMFWYRQDPGLGLRLIYFSYDVKMKEKGDIPEGYSVSREKKERFSLILESASTNQTSMYLCASSLGLAYEQYFGPGTRLTVT.

The V and J genes are TRBV7-3 and TRBJ2-1; 10 nucleotides agree with TRBD2. V dropped 4 bases and J dropped 3; count of bases not matched to a gene: 9. From germline, CDR1 is SGHTA and CDR2 FQGTGA. The CDR3 loop spans 17 amino acids. In DNA, the CDR3 is TGTGCCAGCAGCTCAAATAGCGGGACTAGCGACTACAATGAGCAGTTCTTC. Translating gives CASSSNSGTSDYNEQFF.

The chain has TRBV21-1 and TRBJ1-4. TRBV21-1 is flagged as a pseudogene. The CDR3 contains 17 residues. The CDR3 here is CASSKDGGTGGNEKLFF. The CDR3, as DNA: TGTGCCAGCAGCAAAGATGGCGGGACGGGGGGGAATGAAAAACTGTTTTTT.

This CDR3 is CASSARGFTNTEAFF. CDR3 nucleotide sequence: TGTGCCAGCAGTGCCAGGGGCTTCACGAACACTGAAGCTTTCTTT. The chain joins TRBV2 to TRBJ1-1; tentatively, D is TRBD1 (6 bases). The CDR3 totals 15 residues. Germline values: CDR1 SNHLY, CDR2 FYNNEI. V lost 4 bases and J 1 base, leaving 13 bases between the germline ends.

This clone was seen only a few times. The gene calls are TRBV4-1 and TRBJ2-5; 8 nucleotides align to TRBD2. The junction had 9 bases not matched to a gene; V was cut back by 2 bases and J by 1 base. The CDR3 spans 17 residues. Per germline, CDR1 MGHRA and CDR2 YSYEKL. In DNA form, the CDR3 reads TGCGCCAGCAGCCAATTGGTAGCGGGGACCTCCCAAGAGACCCAGTACTTC. Translation: CASSQLVAGTSQETQYF.